The rows below give T cell receptor beta chains drawn from one sample of a study of cytomegalovirus exposure and HLA in healthy donors. The method was immunoSEQ multiplex PCR; TCRdb's version includes in-frame clones alone and lacks a portion of them. The data show about 210,000 clones, with about four fifths seen just once and roughly 10% held by the top ten. The sample taken for sequencing was PBMCs. These receptors originate from a woman aged 45-59 years in good health and CMV-seropositive. Each CDR3 is given with its conserved first and last residue. The D gene is left open where the match is weak.

V gene	J gene	D gene	CDR3 DNA	CDR3 protein
TRBV5-1	TRBJ2-3	TRBD2	TGCGCCAGCAGCTTGAGCGGGGGGCGGGATACGCAGTATTTT	CASSLSGGRDTQYF
TRBV4-2	TRBJ1-5	.	TGTGCCAGCAGCCAAGGGGCGGGGTTTCAGCCCCAGCATTTT	CASSQGAGFQPQHF
TRBV2	TRBJ2-3	TRBD1	TGTGCCAGCAGAGCCGGACAGGGGAGGTCAGATACGCAGTATTTT	CASRAGQGRSDTQYF
TRBV5-1	TRBJ1-1	TRBD1	TGCGCCAGCAGAGGGACAGGGGCGCCGAACACTGAAGCTTTCTTT	CASRGTGAPNTEAFF
TRBV14	TRBJ1-2	.	TGTGCCAGCAGCCAAGATTGGGCGCGGGGGGGCTACACCTTC	CASSQDWARGGYTF
TRBV6-5	TRBJ1-5	.	TGTGCCAGCAGTTACCGAGGTTTGACGAATCAGCCCCAGCATTTT	CASSYRGLTNQPQHF
TRBV5-1	TRBJ2-5	TRBD2	TGCGCCAGCTCTGGGACTAGCGGGGGACAAGAGACCCAGTACTTC	CASSGTSGGQETQYF
TRBV7-9	TRBJ1-2	TRBD1	TGTGCCAGCAGAAGACCCCGGGACAGCGAACGTTATGGCTACACCTTC	CASRRPRDSERYGYTF
TRBV5-1	TRBJ1-1	.	TGCGCCAGCAGCTTGGTCCCAGGGGATAGCACTGAAGCTTTCTTT	CASSLVPGDSTEAFF
TRBV27	TRBJ2-7	.	TGTGCCAGCAGTTTAGACGGGGCCTACGAGCAGTACTTC	CASSLDGAYEQYF